The next 14 T cell receptor beta chains were all read from a single sample in a study of OX40 agonist ivuxolimab in advanced cancers. Measured with immunoSEQ multiplex PCR; TCRdb has only the in-frame clones, and not every one. The table lists roughly 68,000 clones, around 89% of them singletons. The source was CD4+ or CD8+ T cells sorted from blood, collected in a trial of the OX40 agonist ivuxolimab. These receptors all stem from an adult with an advanced solid tumor such as melanoma, head and neck, liver or kidney cancer.

V is TRBV5-1 and J is TRBJ1-1; D perhaps matches TRBD1 (5 bases). The germline V gene encodes CDR1 SGHRS and CDR2 YFSETQ. V was trimmed by 4 bases and J by 5 bases, leaving 18 bases between them. The CDR3 has 15 residues. The CDR3 is CASSRGSQGYTEAFF. CDR3 in DNA: TGCGCCAGCAGCAGGGGATCCCAGGGTTATACTGAAGCTTTCTTT.

The chain is built from TRBV6-1 and TRBJ2-7; D perhaps matches TRBD2 (5 bases). The length of the CDR3 is 14 residues. Germline loops: CDR1 MNHNS, CDR2 SASEGT. V lost 6 bases to trimming and J lost 5 bases, with 17 bases between them. The CDR3 loop reads CASSPYLEGDEQYF. In DNA, the CDR3 is TGTGCCAGCAGCCCCTACCTCGAGGGCGACGAGCAGTACTTC.

This chain connects TRBV5-4 to TRBJ2-2; tentatively, D is TRBD2 (6 bases). The CDR3 is made up of 15 amino acids. The germline V gene has CDR1 SGHNT and CDR2 YYREEE (reference sequence). V lost 1 base and J lost 2, with 9 bases in between. This CDR3 is CASSLRDFNTGELFF. CDR3 bases: TGTGCCAGCAGCTTGCGGGACTTTAACACCGGGGAGCTGTTTTTT.

This clone was found a few times. The V call is TRBV30, the J call TRBJ1-1, with D possibly TRBD1 on 6 matching bases. V lost 3 bases to trimming and J lost 0 bases, with 14 bases between them. There are 15 residues in the CDR3. Germline CDR1 and CDR2: GTSNPN and SVGIG (reference sequence). CDR3 loop: CAWRDYRAMNTEAFF. Written as DNA, the CDR3 is TGTGCCTGGAGGGATTACAGGGCCATGAACACTGAAGCTTTCTTT. The full variable domain, rest sourced from reference TRBV30 and TRBJ1-1, is SQTIHQWPATLVQPVGSPLSLECTVEGTSNPNLYWYRQAAGRGLQLLFYSVGIGQISSEVPQNLSASRPQDRQFILSSKKLLLSDSGFYLCAWRDYRAMNTEAFFGQGTRLTVV.

This clone was counted once. J is TRBJ2-1 and V is TRBV7-2, with D possibly being TRBD1 or TRBD2 (5 bases each). Germline loops: CDR1 SGHTA, CDR2 FQGNSA. The CDR3 extends over 16 amino acids. Between the trimmed V and J ends, which lost 1 base and 3 bases, there was a span of 13 bases. The CDR3 loop is CASSLGGPGLYNEQFF. Written as DNA, the CDR3 is TGTGCCAGCAGCTTAGGAGGGCCGGGGCTCTACAATGAGCAGTTCTTC.

V is TRBV5-4 and J is TRBJ2-5; 7 nucleotides agree with TRBD1. The V gene's germline CDR1 is SGHNT and CDR2 YYREEE (reference sequence). With V trimmed by 7 bases and J by 5 bases, 8 bases remained unmatched. The CDR3 is 13 residues long. The CDR3 reads CASFITGVETQYF. CDR3 sequence (DNA): TGTGCCAGCTTTATAACAGGGGTCGAGACCCAGTACTTC.

J is TRBJ2-7 and V is TRBV12-5; TRBD1 agrees at 9 bases. The CDR3 covers 15 residues. J lost 2 bases, V lost 6 bases, and 8 bases had no gene match. Germline CDR1 reads LGHNT; CDR2 reads FRNRAP. The CDR3 loop reads CASGQWGQGTYEQYF. CDR3 nucleotides: TGTGCTAGTGGCCAGTGGGGACAGGGAACCTACGAGCAGTACTTC.

CDR3 residues: CASSPNLQSNYGYTF. The CDR3, as DNA: TGTGCCAGCAGTCCTAATTTACAGTCTAACTATGGCTACACCTTC. This rearrangement joins TRBV5-5 to TRBJ1-2; no clear D. Germline CDR1 is SGHKS and CDR2 is YYEKEE (reference sequence). The CDR3 extends over 15 amino acids. The ends were cut back, 5 bases at V and 0 bases at J, with 14 bases in the middle.

This chain joins TRBV5-5 and TRBJ2-4; TRBD1 aligns across 7 bases. The V gene's germline CDR1 is SGHKS and CDR2 YYEKEE (reference sequence). The CDR3 totals 14 residues. The V gene end was trimmed by 0 bases and the J gene end by 5 bases; junction bases not matched to a gene: 2. CDR3 DNA sequence: TGTGCCAGCAGCTTGGGGCAGGGGGAAAACATTCAGTACTTC. It translates to CASSLGQGENIQYF.

The rearrangement uses TRBV19 and TRBJ2-1, with D tentatively TRBD2 (6 bases). The germline V gene has CDR1 LNHDA and CDR2 SQIVND (reference sequence). This CDR3 comprises 16 residues. V gave up 0 bases and J gave up 2 bases, with 11 bases separating them. DNA for the CDR3: TGTGCCAGTAGTATAGATCTTGGGACTCCCTACAATGAGCAGTTCTTC. Translation: CASSIDLGTPYNEQFF.

This chain uses TRBV6-5 with TRBJ1-5, with D unresolved. CDR1 is MNHEY, CDR2 SVGAGI, per germline. The CDR3 is 13 residues long. The V and J ends lost 8 bases and 5 bases respectively, with 13 bases between them. CDR3 nucleotides: TGTGCCAGCCGAAAGACGCTTGATCAGCCCCAGCATTTT. This encodes CASRKTLDQPQHF.

This chain uses TRBV27 with TRBJ1-5, with no clear D. This CDR3 is 19 amino acids long. Trimming left V 3 bases short and J 1 base short, with 22 bases between. Germline CDR1 and CDR2: MNHEY and SMNVEV (reference sequence). The CDR3 bases are TGTGCCAGCAGTTTCGAGGGCCCGCGTTATGGTATCAGCAATCAGCCCCAGCATTTT. Its protein product is CASSFEGPRYGISNQPQHF.

The V gene is TRBV5-6, the J gene TRBJ2-1; D unresolved. With 3 bases removed from V and 0 bases from J, the gap between germline ends came to 7 bases. The CDR3 extends over 14 amino acids. Germline V gene sequence: CDR1 SGHDT, CDR2 YYEEEE. CDR3 in amino acids: CASSWFSSYNEQFF. As DNA, the CDR3 is TGTGCCAGCAGCTGGTTTAGCTCCTACAATGAGCAGTTCTTC.

This chain connects TRBV6-1 to TRBJ1-5; D call uncertain. From germline, CDR1 is MNHNS and CDR2 SASEGT. Between the trimmed V and J ends, which lost 4 bases and 4 bases, there was a span of 14 bases. The CDR3 is made up of 15 amino acids. The CDR3 nucleotides read TGTGCCAGCAGTGCGGCGAGCCTGCCAAATCAGCCCCAGCATTTT. Amino acid sequence: CASSAASLPNQPQHF.